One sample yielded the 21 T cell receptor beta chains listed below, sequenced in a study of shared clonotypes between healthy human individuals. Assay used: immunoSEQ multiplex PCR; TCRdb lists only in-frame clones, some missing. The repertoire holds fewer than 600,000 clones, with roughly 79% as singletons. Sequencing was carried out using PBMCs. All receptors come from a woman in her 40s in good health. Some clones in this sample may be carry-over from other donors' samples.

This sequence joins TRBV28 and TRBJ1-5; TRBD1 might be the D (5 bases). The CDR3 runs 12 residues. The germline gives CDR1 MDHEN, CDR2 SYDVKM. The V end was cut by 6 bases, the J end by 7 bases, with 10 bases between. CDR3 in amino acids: CASRRGVQPQHF. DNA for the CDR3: TGTGCCAGCAGGAGGGGTGTCCAGCCCCAGCATTTT.

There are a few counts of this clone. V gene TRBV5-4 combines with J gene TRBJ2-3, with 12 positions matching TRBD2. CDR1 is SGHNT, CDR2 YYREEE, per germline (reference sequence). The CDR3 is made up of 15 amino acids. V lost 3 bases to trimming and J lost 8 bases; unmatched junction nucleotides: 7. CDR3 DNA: TGTGCCAGCAGCTCCGGGACTAGCGGGCGGGTTACGCAGTATTTT. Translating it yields CASSSGTSGRVTQYF.

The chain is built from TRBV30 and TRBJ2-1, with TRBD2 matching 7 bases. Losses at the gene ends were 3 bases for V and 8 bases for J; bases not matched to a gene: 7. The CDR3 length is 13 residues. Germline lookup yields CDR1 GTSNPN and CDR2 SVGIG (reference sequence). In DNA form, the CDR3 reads TGTGCCTGGAGAACGGGAGGCATGGATGAGCAGTTCTTC. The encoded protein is CAWRTGGMDEQFF.

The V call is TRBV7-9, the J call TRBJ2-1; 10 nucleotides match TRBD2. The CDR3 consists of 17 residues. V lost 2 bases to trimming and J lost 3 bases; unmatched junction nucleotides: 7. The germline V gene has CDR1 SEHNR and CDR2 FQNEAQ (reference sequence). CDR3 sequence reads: CASSLKLVAGGYNEQFF. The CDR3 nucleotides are TGTGCCAGCAGCTTAAAATTGGTAGCGGGAGGCTACAATGAGCAGTTCTTC.

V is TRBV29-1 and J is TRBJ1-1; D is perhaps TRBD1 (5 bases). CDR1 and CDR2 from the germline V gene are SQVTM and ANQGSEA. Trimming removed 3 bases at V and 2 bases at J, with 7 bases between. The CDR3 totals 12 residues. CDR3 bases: TGCAGCGTTGATGGGGGTAACACTGAAGCTTTCTTT. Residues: CSVDGGNTEAFF.

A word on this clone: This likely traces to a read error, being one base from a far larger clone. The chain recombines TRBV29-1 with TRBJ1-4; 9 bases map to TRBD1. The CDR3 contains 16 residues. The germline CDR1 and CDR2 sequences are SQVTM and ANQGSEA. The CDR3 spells CSGPLRRDREDEKLVF. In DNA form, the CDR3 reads TGCAGCGGTCCTCTCCGCCGGGACAGGGAGGACGAAAAACTGGTTTTT.

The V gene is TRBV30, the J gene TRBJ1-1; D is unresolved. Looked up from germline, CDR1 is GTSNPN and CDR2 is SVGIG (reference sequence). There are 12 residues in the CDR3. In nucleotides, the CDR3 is TGTGCTGCCGGGCCTACCAACACTGAAGCTTTCTTT. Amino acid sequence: CAAGPTNTEAFF.

The DNA of the CDR3 is TGTGCCAGCAGCTTAAGAACAGGGACCTACGAGCAGTACTTC. Protein: CASSLRTGTYEQYF. The J gene is TRBJ2-7, the V gene TRBV7-2, with D tentatively TRBD1 (6 bases). The V and J ends lost 2 bases and 2 bases respectively, with 10 bases between them. Per germline, CDR1 SGHTA and CDR2 FQGNSA. The CDR3 is 14 amino acids.

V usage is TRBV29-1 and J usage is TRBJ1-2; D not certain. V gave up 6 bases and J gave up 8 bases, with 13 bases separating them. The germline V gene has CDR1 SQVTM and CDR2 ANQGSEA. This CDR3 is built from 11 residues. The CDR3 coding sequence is TGCAGCGTGTGGACCGAGGAAGGCTACACCTTC. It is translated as CSVWTEEGYTF.

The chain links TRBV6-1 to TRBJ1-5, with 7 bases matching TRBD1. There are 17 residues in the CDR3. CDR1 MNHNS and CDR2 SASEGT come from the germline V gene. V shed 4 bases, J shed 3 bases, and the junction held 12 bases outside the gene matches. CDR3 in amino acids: CASSGSRQGWDNQPQHF. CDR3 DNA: TGTGCCAGCAGTGGAAGCCGACAGGGATGGGACAATCAGCCCCAGCATTTT.

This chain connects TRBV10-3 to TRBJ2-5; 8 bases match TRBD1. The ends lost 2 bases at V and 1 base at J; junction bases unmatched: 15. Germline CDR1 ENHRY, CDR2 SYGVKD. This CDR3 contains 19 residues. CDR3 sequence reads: CAISERTGKVKGPQETQYF. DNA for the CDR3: TGTGCCATCAGTGAGAGGACAGGGAAAGTGAAGGGGCCCCAAGAGACCCAGTACTTC.

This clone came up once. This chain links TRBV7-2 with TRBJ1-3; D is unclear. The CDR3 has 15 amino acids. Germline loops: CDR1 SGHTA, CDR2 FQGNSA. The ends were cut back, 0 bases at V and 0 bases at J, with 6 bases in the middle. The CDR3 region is CASSLAPASGNTIYF. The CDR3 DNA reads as TGTGCCAGCAGCTTAGCGCCGGCCTCTGGAAACACCATATATTTT.

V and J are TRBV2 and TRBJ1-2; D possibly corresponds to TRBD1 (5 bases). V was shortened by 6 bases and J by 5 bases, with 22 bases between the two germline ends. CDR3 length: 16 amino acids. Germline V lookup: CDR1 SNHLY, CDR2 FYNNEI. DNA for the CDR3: TGTGCCAGCAGCGGGTCAGGCAGGGTGATTCTTTATGGCTACACCTTC. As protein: CASSGSGRVILYGYTF. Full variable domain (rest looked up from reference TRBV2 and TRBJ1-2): EPEVTQTPSHQVTQMGQEVILRCVPISNHLYFYWYRQILGQKVEFLVSFYNNEISEKSEIFDDQFSVERPDGSNFTLKIRSTKLEDSAMYFCASSGSGRVILYGYTFGSGTRLTVV.

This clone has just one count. This chain's CDR3 is CASSLTTGTSGSYEQFF. The CDR3 coding sequence is TGCGCCAGCAGCTTGACCACCGGGACTAGCGGGTCCTATGAGCAGTTCTTC. This chain links TRBV5-1 with TRBJ2-1, with 12 bases that match TRBD2. Germline-derived CDR1 and CDR2 are SGHRS and YFSETQ. The CDR3 is made up of 17 amino acids. V was pared by 1 base and J by 8 bases, with 10 bases of the junction left unmatched.

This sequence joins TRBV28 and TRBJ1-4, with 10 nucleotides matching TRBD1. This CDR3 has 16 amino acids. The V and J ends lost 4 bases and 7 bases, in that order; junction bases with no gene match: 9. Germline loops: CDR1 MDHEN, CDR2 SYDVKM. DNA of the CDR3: TGTGCCAGCAGTTCCCCGACAGGGGGCGCGGGTGAAAAACTGTTTTTT. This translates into CASSSPTGGAGEKLFF.

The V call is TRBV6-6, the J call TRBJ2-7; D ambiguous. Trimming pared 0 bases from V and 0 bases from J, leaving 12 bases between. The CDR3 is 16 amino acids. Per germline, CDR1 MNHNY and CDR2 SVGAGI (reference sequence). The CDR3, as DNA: TGTGCCAGCAGTTACTCAGGTCAGAACCCCTCCTACGAGCAGTACTTC. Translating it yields CASSYSGQNPSYEQYF.

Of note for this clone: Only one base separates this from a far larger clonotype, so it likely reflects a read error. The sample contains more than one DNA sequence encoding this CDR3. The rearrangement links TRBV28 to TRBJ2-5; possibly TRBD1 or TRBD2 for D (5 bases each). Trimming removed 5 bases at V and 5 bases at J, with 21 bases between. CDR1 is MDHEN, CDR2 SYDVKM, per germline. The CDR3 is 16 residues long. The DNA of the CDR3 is TGTGCCAGCAGTGTCAGTGTTGGGGAGTGGGGGGAGACCCAGTACTTC. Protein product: CASSVSVGEWGETQYF. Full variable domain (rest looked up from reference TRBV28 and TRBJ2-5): DVKVTQSSRYLVKRTGEKVFLECVQDMDHENMFWYRQDPGLGLRLIYFSYDVKMKEKGDIPEGYSVSREKKERFSLILESASTNQTSMYLCASSVSVGEWGETQYFGPGTRLLVL.

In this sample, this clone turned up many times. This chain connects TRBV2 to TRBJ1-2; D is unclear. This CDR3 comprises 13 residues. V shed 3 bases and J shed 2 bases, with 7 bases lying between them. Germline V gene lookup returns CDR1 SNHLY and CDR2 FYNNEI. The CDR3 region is CASSDNSNYGYTF. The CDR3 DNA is TGTGCCAGCAGTGATAACAGCAACTATGGCTACACCTTC.

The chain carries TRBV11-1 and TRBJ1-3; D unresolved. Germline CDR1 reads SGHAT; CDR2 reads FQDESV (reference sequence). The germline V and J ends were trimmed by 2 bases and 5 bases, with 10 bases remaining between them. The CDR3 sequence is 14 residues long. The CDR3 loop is CASSLSPHRNTIYF. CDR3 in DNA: TGTGCCAGCAGCTTATCACCGCACCGAAACACCATATATTTT.

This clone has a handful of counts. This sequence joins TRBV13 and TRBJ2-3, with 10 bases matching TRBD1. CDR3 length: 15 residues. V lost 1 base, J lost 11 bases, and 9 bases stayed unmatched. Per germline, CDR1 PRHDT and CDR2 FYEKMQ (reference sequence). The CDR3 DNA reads TGTGCCAGCAGCTTAGCTGACAGGGGGCCCGGGGGGCAGTATTTT. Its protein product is CASSLADRGPGGQYF.

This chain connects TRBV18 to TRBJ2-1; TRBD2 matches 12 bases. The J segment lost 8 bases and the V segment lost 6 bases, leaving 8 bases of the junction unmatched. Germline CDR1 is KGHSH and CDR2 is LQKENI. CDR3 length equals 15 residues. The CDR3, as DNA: TGTGCCAGCTCTCACCGGACTAGCGGGACCTATGAGCAGTTCTTC. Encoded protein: CASSHRTSGTYEQFF. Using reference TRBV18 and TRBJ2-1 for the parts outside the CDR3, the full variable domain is NAGVMQNPRHLVRRRGQEARLRCSPMKGHSHVYWYRQLPEEGLKFMVYLQKENIIDESGMPKERFSAEFPKEGPSILRIQQVVRGDSAAYFCASSHRTSGTYEQFFGPGTRLTVL.